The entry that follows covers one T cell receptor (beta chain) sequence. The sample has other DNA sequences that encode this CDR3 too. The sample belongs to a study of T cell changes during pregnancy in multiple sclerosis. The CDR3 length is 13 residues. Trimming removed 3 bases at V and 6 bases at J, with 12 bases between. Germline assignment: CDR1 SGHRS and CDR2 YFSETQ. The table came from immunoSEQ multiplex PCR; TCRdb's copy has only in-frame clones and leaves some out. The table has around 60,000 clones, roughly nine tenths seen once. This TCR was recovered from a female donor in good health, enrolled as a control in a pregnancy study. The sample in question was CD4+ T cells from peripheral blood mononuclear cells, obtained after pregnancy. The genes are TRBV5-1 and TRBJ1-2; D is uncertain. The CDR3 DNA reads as TGCGCCAGCAGCTCTGAGGGCTGGGATGGCTACACCTTC. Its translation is CASSSEGWDGYTF.